The rows below give T cell receptor beta chains drawn from one sample of a study of shared clonotypes between healthy human individuals. Assay: immunoSEQ multiplex PCR; the TCRdb copy retains only in-frame clones and omits some. The data hold about 1,800,000 clones, with about 95% observed a single time. Material: naive CD8+ T cells sorted from blood. The source of these receptors is a man aged 18 to 29 in good health. CDR3s include the opening cysteine and the closing phenylalanine or tryptophan. Each record gives: clone size, D gene, J gene, V gene, CDR3 DNA, CDR3 protein. The D gene is left open where the match is weak. Size values are once, few and many counts, or a class for expanded clones, and some rows have none.

NA | NA | TRBJ2-5 | TRBV29-1 | TGCAGCGTTGATGGGGACCTTACACAAGAGACCCAGTACTTC | CSVDGDLTQETQYF
once | NA | TRBJ1-1 | TRBV27 | TGTGCCAGCAGTTCCCGATCCGGGGGCACTGAAGCTTTCTTT | CASSSRSGGTEAFF
NA | NA | TRBJ2-7 | TRBV6-6 | TGTGCCAGCAGTTACGGACGCTCCGAGCAGTACTTC | CASSYGRSEQYF
NA | NA | TRBJ2-7 | TRBV2 | TGTGCCAGCACCGAGGTGGAGACTCCTCCTTCAGAGCAGTACTTC | CASTEVETPPSEQYF
few | TRBD1 | TRBJ1-1 | TRBV10-3 | TGTGCCATCAGTGGGACAGGGGACACTGAAGCTTTCTTT | CAISGTGDTEAFF
NA | NA | TRBJ2-7 | TRBV4-3 | TGCGCCAGCATTTTGATGAGAGGGGGGTCCTACGAGCAGTACTTC | CASILMRGGSYEQYF
NA | NA | TRBJ2-7 | TRBV27 | TGTGCCAGCAGTCCCAAATACTCCTACGAGCAGTACTTC | CASSPKYSYEQYF
NA | TRBD1 | TRBJ2-7 | TRBV10-3 | TGTGCCATCAGTGACGAGGGGGCTGGGGCCTACGAGCAGTACTTC | CAISDEGAGAYEQYF
NA | TRBD1 | TRBJ1-6 | TRBV7-9 | TGTGCCAGCAGCTTAGCGTGGGGACAGTATAATTCACCCCTCCACTTT | CASSLAWGQYNSPLHF
once | NA | TRBJ1-2 | TRBV7-8 | TGTGCCAGCAGCCCCGGCTTGGCTAACTATGGCTACACCTTC | CASSPGLANYGYTF
NA | NA | TRBJ1-1 | TRBV7-9 | TGTGCCAGCAGCTTCCATAACACTGAAGCTTTCTTT | CASSFHNTEAFF
NA | TRBD1 | TRBJ2-5 | TRBV18 | TGTGCCAGCTCACCCGCCGGGACAGGGAGGGAGACCCAGTACTTC | CASSPAGTGRETQYF
NA | NA | TRBJ2-5 | TRBV4-1 | TGCGCCAGCAGCCAACCCGACACCGGGGAGACCCAGTACTTC | CASSQPDTGETQYF
NA | NA | TRBJ2-1 | TRBV4-1 | TGCGCCAGCAGCCTTACAGGACCATACAATGAGCAGTTCTTC | CASSLTGPYNEQFF
once | TRBD2 | TRBJ2-1 | TRBV7-2 | TGTGCCAGCAGCTTAGGCGGGAGCTTTAGTGAGCAGTTCTTC | CASSLGGSFSEQFF
NA | NA | TRBJ2-5 | TRBV12-5 | TGTGCTAGTGGTTTGGTAGGAACAGCTGGGGAGACCCAGTACTTC | CASGLVGTAGETQYF
NA | TRBD1 | TRBJ1-6 | TRBV7-9 | TGTGCCAGCAGCTCTGACCGGGACAGGGTCAATTCACCCCTCCACTTT | CASSSDRDRVNSPLHF
NA | NA | TRBJ1-1 | TRBV30 | TGTGCCTGGAGTCCCAATGGCCGGCCGATGGCTGAAGCTTTCTTT | CAWSPNGRPMAEAFF
NA | NA | TRBJ2-7 | TRBV5-1 | TGCGCCAGCAGGGAGGGCAGCTACCTCCTAGACGAGCAGTACTTC | CASREGSYLLDEQYF
NA | TRBD1 | TRBJ2-5 | TRBV2 | TGTGCCAGCACTTTCACCGGGACAGGGGGCTCGGAGACCCAGTACTTC | CASTFTGTGGSETQYF
NA | NA | TRBJ2-3 | TRBV27 | TGTGCCAGCCTCCCCCTCGGCACAGATACGCAGTATTTT | CASLPLGTDTQYF
few | NA | TRBJ2-7 | TRBV7-2 | TGTGCCAGCAGCTTAGGAGCGACACTCTACGAGCAGTACTTC | CASSLGATLYEQYF
NA | NA | TRBJ1-5 | TRBV7-8 | TGTGCCAGCAGCTTAATACAGGGTAGAGGTCAGCCCCAGCATTTT | CASSLIQGRGQPQHF
NA | TRBD2 | TRBJ2-7 | TRBV4-1 | TGCGCCAGCAGCCAAGAATTAGGGACTAGCGGTTCCTACGAGCAGTACTTC | CASSQELGTSGSYEQYF
NA | TRBD1 | TRBJ1-2 | TRBV7-9 | TGTGCCAGCAGCGGATCGACAGGGCTGAGAAGGGGCTACACCTTC | CASSGSTGLRRGYTF